Here is one T cell receptor (beta chain) with its context. This receptor's antigen is unknown. Base qualities were left out, and no much larger clone turns up one base away. The entry originates in a study of blood T cell repertoires in COVID-19 (dated by TCRdb to 2018 to 2021). Broadly, across the study: Collaborator samples came from the United States, Italy and Spain and covered acute and convalescent phases of COVID-19. Deeply sampled blood TCRbeta repertoires from subjects exposed to, actively infected with, or recovered from COVID-19 were included in the dataset. The prospective study material was composed of cDNA or gDNA derived from T cells, B-cell-depleted T cells, or PBMCs. Nearly every sample came with metadata listing a de-identified subject ID, COVID-19 status, age in years and sex. A freely available public database, intended as a resource for researchers studying the immune response to SARS-CoV-2, is where the repertoires were released. Where HLA class I and class II types were available, the types were taken from metadata supplied by the sample provider, not from assay-based typing. Samples came from the ongoing ImmuneRACE study (first 160 participants) plus 1,254 subjects from 6 global collaborators.

Here is what the overall study found, with its caveats: The quantity of clinical and demographic metadata differed by source and by participant and was supplied without curation.

The collaborating institutions used their own protocols to collect whole blood in K2EDTA tubes. For TCRbeta analysis, collaborators shipped samples as frozen whole blood, isolated PBMCs, or DNA extracted from either of those sample types. The immunoSEQ Assay, a bias-controlled multiplex PCR, was used to amplify TCRbeta CDR3 regions from genomic DNA. Per the original workflow: The number of nucleated cells in each sample was estimated by amplification of reference gene primers within the assay. Sequence reads were collapsed and filtered to measure the absolute abundance of every unique TCRbeta CDR3 rearrangement. For each sample, productive Simpson clonality was calculated as the square root of Simpson's diversity index across productive rearrangements. As stored in TCRdb, this immuneACCESS dataset retains in-frame rearrangements with V and J assigned. A fraction of the clones does not appear; measured against another copy, unresolved V genes explain less than half of the discrepancy, and the remainder lacks a known reason. The V and J calls and the clone size are those of that table, but D and trimming were determined from the DNA. Here the sample has 35,000 to 45,000 clones; 88% occur a single time. The ten largest clonotypes hold over 11% of the sample.

Sequences LNHNV (CDR1) and YYDKDF (CDR2) are obtained from the germline V gene (reference sequence). The CDR3, cysteine through phenylalanine, is 15 amino acids long. Of the read, only the CDR3 DNA is kept; its 45 bases are in frame from base 1. V lost 3 bases and J lost 5 bases, and the count of bases not matched to a germline gene is 9. The sequence derives from a human donor in a cohort sampled during active COVID-19. The chain is encoded by TRBV15 joined to TRBJ1-2, with 7 middle bases fitting TRBD1. The sequencing input was peripheral blood. The bases are TGTGCCACCAGCAGGCCGGGACAGCTAACTTATGGCTACACCTTC. Translated, it gives CATSRPGQLTYGYTF.